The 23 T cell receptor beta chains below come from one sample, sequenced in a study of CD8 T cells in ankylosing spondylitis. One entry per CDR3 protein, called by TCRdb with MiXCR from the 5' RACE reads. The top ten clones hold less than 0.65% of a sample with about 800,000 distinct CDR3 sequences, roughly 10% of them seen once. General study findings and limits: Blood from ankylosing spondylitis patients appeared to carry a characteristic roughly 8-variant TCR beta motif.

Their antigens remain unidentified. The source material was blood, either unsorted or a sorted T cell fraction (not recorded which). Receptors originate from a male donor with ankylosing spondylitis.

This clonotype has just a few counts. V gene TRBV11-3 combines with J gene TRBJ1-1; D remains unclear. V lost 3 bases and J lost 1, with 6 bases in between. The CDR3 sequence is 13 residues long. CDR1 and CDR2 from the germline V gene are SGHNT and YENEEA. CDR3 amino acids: CASSFYTNTEAFF. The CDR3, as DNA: TGTGCCAGCAGCTTTTACACGAACACTGAAGCTTTCTTT.

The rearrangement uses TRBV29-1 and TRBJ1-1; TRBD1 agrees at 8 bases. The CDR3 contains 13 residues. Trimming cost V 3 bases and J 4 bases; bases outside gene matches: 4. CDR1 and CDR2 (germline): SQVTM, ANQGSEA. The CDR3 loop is CSVDNRGSTEAFF. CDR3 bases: TGCAGCGTTGACAACAGGGGGTCCACTGAAGCTTTCTTT.

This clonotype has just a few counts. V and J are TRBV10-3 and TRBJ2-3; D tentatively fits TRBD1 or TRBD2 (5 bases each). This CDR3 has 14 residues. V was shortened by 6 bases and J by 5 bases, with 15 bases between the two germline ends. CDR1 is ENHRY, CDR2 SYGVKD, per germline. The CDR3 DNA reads TGTGCCATCAGCGCTAGCCTAGGGGAAGATACGCAGTATTTT. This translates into CAISASLGEDTQYF.

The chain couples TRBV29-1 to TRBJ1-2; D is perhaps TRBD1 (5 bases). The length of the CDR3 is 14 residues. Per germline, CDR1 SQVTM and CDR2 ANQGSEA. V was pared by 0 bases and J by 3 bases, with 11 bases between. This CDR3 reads CSVEDGGRYYGYTF. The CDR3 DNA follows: TGCAGCGTTGAAGATGGGGGGAGGTACTATGGCTACACCTTC.

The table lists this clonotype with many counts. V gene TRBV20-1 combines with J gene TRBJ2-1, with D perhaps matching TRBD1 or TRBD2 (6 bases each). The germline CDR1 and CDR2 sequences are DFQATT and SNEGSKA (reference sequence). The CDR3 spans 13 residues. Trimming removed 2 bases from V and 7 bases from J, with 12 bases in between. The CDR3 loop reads CSARWGARNEQFF. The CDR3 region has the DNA TGCAGTGCTAGATGGGGGGCTCGAAATGAGCAGTTCTTC.

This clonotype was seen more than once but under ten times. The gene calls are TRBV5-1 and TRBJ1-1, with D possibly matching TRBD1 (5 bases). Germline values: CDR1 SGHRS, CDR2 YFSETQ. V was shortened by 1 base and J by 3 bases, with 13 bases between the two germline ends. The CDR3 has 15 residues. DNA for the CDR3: TGCGCCAGCAGCTTGCAATCTAGGGGCTACACTGAAGCTTTCTTT. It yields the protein CASSLQSRGYTEAFF.

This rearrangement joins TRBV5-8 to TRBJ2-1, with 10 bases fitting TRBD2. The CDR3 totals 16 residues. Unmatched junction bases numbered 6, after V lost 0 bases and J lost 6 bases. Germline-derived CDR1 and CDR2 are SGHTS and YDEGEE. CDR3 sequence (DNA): TGTGCCAGCAGCTTGGCGGGGAGCGGGAGGGCCAATGAGCAGTTCTTC. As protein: CASSLAGSGRANEQFF. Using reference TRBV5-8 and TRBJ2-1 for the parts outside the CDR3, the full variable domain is EAGVTQSPTHLIKTRGQQATLRCSPISGHTSVYWYQQALGLGLQFLLWYDEGEERNRGNFPPRFSGRQFPNYSSELNVNALELEDSALYLCASSLAGSGRANEQFFGPGTRLTVL.

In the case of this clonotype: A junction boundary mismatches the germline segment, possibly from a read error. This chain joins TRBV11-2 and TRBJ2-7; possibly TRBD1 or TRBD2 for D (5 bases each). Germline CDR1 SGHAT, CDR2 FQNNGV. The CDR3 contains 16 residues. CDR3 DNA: TGTGCCAGCAGTTCTACTGAGGGACGTTTTGGCTACAAGCAGTACTTC. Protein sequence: CASSSTEGRFGYKQYF.

The DNA for the CDR3 is TGTGCCAGCAGTTTAGAGCGGGGGTCCTCGGGGCATTTT. The encoded protein is CASSLERGSSGHF. The chain joins TRBV12-3 or TRBV12-4 to TRBJ1-5; the D gene is possibly TRBD1 (5 bases). V lost 1 base, J lost 15 bases, and 16 bases lay in between. CDR3 length equals 13 residues.

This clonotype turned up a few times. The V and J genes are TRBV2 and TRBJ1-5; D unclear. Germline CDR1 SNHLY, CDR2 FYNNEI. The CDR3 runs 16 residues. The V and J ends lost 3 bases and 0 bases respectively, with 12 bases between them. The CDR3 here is CASSDRTTYSNQPQHF. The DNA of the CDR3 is TGTGCCAGCAGTGACAGGACGACCTATAGCAATCAGCCCCAGCATTTT.

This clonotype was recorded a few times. The CDR3 region is CASSPGGEDEQYF. Here the CDR3 DNA reads TGCGCCAGCAGCCCCGGGGGGGAAGACGAGCAGTACTTC. The genes are TRBV5-1 and TRBJ2-7; TRBD2 matches 8 bases. Germline lookup yields CDR1 SGHRS and CDR2 YFSETQ. This CDR3 contains 13 residues. Trimming cost V 4 bases and J 5 bases; bases outside gene matches: 5.

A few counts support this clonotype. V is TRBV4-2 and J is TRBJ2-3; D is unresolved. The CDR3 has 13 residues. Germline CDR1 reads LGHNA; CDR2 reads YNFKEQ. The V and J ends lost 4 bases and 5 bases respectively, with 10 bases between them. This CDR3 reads CASSRLGIDTQYF. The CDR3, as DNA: TGTGCCAGCAGCCGCCTCGGTATAGATACGCAGTATTTT.

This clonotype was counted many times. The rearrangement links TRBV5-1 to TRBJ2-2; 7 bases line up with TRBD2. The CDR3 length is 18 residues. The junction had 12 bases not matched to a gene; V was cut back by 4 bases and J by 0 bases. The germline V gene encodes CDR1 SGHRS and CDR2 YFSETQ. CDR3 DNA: TGCGCCAGCAGCACAGAAAAACTAGCGATCACGAACACCGGGGAGCTGTTTTTT. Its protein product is CASSTEKLAITNTGELFF.

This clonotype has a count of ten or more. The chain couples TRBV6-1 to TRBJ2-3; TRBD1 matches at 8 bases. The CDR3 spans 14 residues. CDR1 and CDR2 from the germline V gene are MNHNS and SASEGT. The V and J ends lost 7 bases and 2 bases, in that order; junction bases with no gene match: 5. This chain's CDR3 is CASTLTGATDTQYF. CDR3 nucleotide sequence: TGTGCCAGCACTCTGACAGGGGCCACAGATACGCAGTATTTT.

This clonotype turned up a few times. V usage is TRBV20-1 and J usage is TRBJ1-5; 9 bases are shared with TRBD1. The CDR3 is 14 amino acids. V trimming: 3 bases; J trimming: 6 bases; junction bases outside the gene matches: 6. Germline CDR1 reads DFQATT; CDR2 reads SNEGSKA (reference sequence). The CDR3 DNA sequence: TGCAGTGCTAGTCGGGGACAGGGCAGTCAGCCCCAGCATTTT. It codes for CSASRGQGSQPQHF.

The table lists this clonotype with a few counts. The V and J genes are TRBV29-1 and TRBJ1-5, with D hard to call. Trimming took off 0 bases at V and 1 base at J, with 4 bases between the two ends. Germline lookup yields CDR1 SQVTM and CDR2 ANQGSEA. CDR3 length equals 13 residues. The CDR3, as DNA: TGCAGCGTTGAAGAGGGGAGCAATCAGCCCCAGCATTTT. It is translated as CSVEEGSNQPQHF.

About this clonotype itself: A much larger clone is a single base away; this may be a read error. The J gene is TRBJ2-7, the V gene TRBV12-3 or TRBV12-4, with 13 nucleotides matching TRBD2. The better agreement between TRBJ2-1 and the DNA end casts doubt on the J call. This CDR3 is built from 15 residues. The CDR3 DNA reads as TGTGCCAGCAGCCGTGGACTAGCGGGAGCTCAAGAGCAGTTCTTC. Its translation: CASSRGLAGAQEQFF.

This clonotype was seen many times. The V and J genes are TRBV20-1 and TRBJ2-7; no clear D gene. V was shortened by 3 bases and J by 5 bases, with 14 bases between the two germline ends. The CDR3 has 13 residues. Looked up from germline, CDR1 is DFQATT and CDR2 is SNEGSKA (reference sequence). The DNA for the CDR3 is TGCAGTGCTAGTTCCAGGAGAAACCACGAGCAGTACTTC. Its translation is CSASSRRNHEQYF.

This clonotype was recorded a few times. CDR3 DNA: TGTGCCTGTTCCGGGGGCACAGATACGCAGTATTTT. It translates to CACSGGTDTQYF. This chain joins TRBV10-3 and TRBJ2-3; possible D gene TRBD2, 5 bases. This CDR3 spans 12 amino acids. V dropped 11 bases and J dropped 1 base, with 10 bases sitting between them. Germline assignment: CDR1 ENHRY and CDR2 SYGVKD.

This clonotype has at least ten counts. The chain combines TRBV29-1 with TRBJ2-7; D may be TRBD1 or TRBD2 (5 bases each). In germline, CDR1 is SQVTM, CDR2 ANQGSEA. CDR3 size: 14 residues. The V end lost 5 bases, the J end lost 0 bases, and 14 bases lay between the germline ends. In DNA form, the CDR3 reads TGCAGCGTTCGCCGGGACCAAAGCTCCTACGAGCAGTACTTC. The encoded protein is CSVRRDQSSYEQYF.

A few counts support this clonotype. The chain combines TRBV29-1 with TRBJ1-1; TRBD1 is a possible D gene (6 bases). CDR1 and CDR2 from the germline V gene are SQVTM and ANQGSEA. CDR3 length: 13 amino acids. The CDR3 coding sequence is TGCACCGTACTAGGGGGTTTTGGCACTGAAGCTTTCTTT. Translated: CTVLGGFGTEAFF.

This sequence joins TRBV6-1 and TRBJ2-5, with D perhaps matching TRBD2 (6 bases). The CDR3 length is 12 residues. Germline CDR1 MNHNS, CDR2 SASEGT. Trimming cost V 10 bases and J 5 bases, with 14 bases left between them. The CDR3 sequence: CAIYRGGETQYF. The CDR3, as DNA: TGTGCCATATACCGTGGGGGGGAGACCCAGTACTTC.

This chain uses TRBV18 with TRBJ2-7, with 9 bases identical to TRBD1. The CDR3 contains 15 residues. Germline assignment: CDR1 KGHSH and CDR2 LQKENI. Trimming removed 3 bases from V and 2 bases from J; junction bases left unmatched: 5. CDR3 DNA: TGTGCCAGCTCACCTGGGGACAGGGTGACCTACGAGCAGTACTTC. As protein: CASSPGDRVTYEQYF.